Sequencing of this TCR beta chain was carried out in a study of blood T cell repertoires in COVID-19. Study summary: Acute and convalescent COVID-19 samples came from the United States, Italy and Spain.

V was cut by 3 bases and J by 5 bases, with 11 bases left in between. Germline CDR1 MRHNA, CDR2 SNTAGT. This CDR3 comprises 15 residues. Per the original data handling: Amplified reference gene primers provided the basis for estimating nucleated cell counts. Assay: immunoSEQ multiplex PCR; the TCRdb copy retains only in-frame clones and omits some. V, J and clone size derive from that table, while D and trimming were established from the DNA sequence. The sample records 400,000 to 450,000 clones, 80% to 95% being singletons. Participant reports of clinical history set cohort assignment. The sequenced material came from PBMCs or T cells enriched from blood (not recorded which). The TCR comes from a man between 18 and 29 years old who had recovered from COVID-19. This chain uses TRBV6-4 with TRBJ1-6, with D perhaps matching TRBD1 (6 bases). This CDR3 reads CASSEMDSNNSPLHF. CDR3 bases: TGTGCCAGCAGTGAAATGGACAGCAATAATTCACCCCTCCACTTT.